Listed here are 13 T cell receptor beta chains from one sample, sequenced in a study of T cell changes during pregnancy in multiple sclerosis. The table came from immunoSEQ multiplex PCR; TCRdb's copy has only in-frame clones and leaves some out. Counted here are approximately 12,000 clones, around 87% occurring once; the ten biggest clones make up roughly 14%. This specimen consisted of CD8+ T cells from peripheral blood mononuclear cells, obtained in the second trimester of pregnancy. The receptor set was obtained from a female donor in good health, enrolled as a control in a pregnancy study.

The chain's CDR3 is CASSIAAGEQYF. The CDR3 DNA sequence: TGTGCCAGTAGTATAGCGGCGGGGGAGCAGTACTTC. V usage is TRBV19 and J usage is TRBJ2-7; D possibly corresponds to TRBD2 (6 bases). The germline V gene has CDR1 LNHDA and CDR2 SQIVND (reference sequence). CDR3 length: 12 amino acids. Trimming pared 1 base from V and 7 bases from J, leaving 8 bases between.

The sample holds one count of this clone. The chain carries TRBV27 and TRBJ1-1; possibly TRBD1 for D (5 bases). The length of the CDR3 is 14 residues. The germline V gene has CDR1 MNHEY and CDR2 SMNVEV (reference sequence). Trimming removed 2 bases from V and 5 bases from J, with 12 bases in between. CDR3 in DNA: TGTGCCAGCAGTTTACCCGGGGGGGGGACTGAAGCTTTCTTT. This gives the protein CASSLPGGGTEAFF.

The V call is TRBV4-1, the J call TRBJ2-3; 7 nucleotides agree with TRBD1. The CDR3 consists of 16 residues. Germline-derived CDR1 and CDR2 are MGHRA and YSYEKL. The J segment lost 4 bases and the V segment lost 3 bases, leaving 10 bases of the junction unmatched. The CDR3 spells CASSQETGMVADTQYF. In DNA, the CDR3 is TGCGCCAGCAGCCAGGAGACAGGGATGGTGGCAGATACGCAGTATTTT.

This clone is medium-sized (0.01 to 0.1%). The chain combines TRBV5-6 with TRBJ2-5; 7 bases are shared with TRBD2. The V and J ends lost 0 bases and 3 bases, in that order; junction bases with no gene match: 5. There are 15 residues in the CDR3. CDR1 and CDR2 from the germline V gene are SGHDT and YYEEEE. The DNA for the CDR3 is TGTGCCAGCAGCTTGGCGGACCGGGGGGAAGAGACCCAGTACTTC. Translation gives CASSLADRGEETQYF.

This clone appeared a few times. The rearrangement uses TRBV7-2 and TRBJ2-1, with TRBD2 matching 9 bases. The CDR3 contains 19 residues. Germline V gene data show CDR1 as SGHTA and CDR2 as FQGNSA. The junction had 15 bases not matched to a gene; V was cut back by 2 bases and J by 4 bases. The CDR3 DNA reads TGTGCCAGCAGCTTATTTCGAGGGGCTAGCGGGACCCTTTACAATGAGCAGTTCTTC. Translated: CASSLFRGASGTLYNEQFF.

This clone has a single count. This sequence joins TRBV19 and TRBJ2-3, with D possibly being TRBD2 (6 bases). The CDR3 sequence is 13 residues long. Germline V gives CDR1 LNHDA, CDR2 SQIVND (reference sequence). Deletions cut 7 bases from V and 9 bases from J, with 17 bases between. CDR3 bases: TGTGCCAGTACCGCCGGGGAGGTTGAAACGCAGTATTTT. Protein sequence: CASTAGEVETQYF.

The chain is built from TRBV5-6 and TRBJ2-6; 9 positions match TRBD1. J gave up 2 bases and V 3 bases, and 3 bases lay outside the gene matches. CDR3 length equals 16 residues. Looked up from germline, CDR1 is SGHDT and CDR2 is YYEEEE. The DNA for the CDR3 is TGTGCCAGCAGCTGGGGGGACAGGGCTGGGGCCAACGTCCTGACTTTC. This codes for CASSWGDRAGANVLTF.

This chain connects TRBV29-1 to TRBJ2-5, with a tentative D call TRBD1 (7 bases). The V and J ends lost 1 base and 5 bases respectively, with 17 bases between them. This CDR3 has 15 residues. The germline gives CDR1 SQVTM, CDR2 ANQGSEA. This CDR3 reads CSVEASDREEETQYF. The CDR3 region has the DNA TGCAGCGTTGAAGCTAGTGACAGGGAGGAGGAGACCCAGTACTTC.

V gene TRBV6-6 combines with J gene TRBJ1-1, with a weak D call TRBD1 (5 bases). The CDR3 runs 13 residues. Trimming removed 7 bases from V and 1 base from J, with 10 bases in between. The germline gives CDR1 MNHNY, CDR2 SVGAGI (reference sequence). The CDR3, as DNA: TGTGCCAGCAATCTAAGGGGGAACACTGAAGCTTTCTTT. Residues: CASNLRGNTEAFF.

The CDR3 sequence: CASSSIAGVETQYF. The CDR3, as DNA: TGTGCCAGCAGCTCAATAGCGGGAGTAGAGACCCAGTACTTC. The chain employs TRBV2 and TRBJ2-5; 9 bases fit TRBD2. CDR3 size: 14 residues. The germline V gene has CDR1 SNHLY and CDR2 FYNNEI. Trimming took 6 bases from V and 4 from J; bases not matched to a gene: 6.

The chain employs TRBV4-1 and TRBJ1-4, with 9 bases identical to TRBD1. The germline V gene has CDR1 MGHRA and CDR2 YSYEKL. The CDR3 spans 15 residues. The V gene end was trimmed by 4 bases and the J gene end by 6 bases; junction bases not matched to a gene: 6. CDR3 sequence: CASSPEQGADEKLFF. DNA of the CDR3: TGCGCCAGCAGCCCAGAACAGGGGGCTGATGAAAAACTGTTTTTT.

The sample holds one count of this clone. The chain recombines TRBV4-3 with TRBJ2-3; 8 bases line up with TRBD2. V was pared by 0 bases and J by 3 bases, with 8 bases of the junction left unmatched. This CDR3 contains 17 residues. In germline, CDR1 is LGHNA, CDR2 YSLEER. The CDR3 loop is CASSQDDGGLVTDTQYF. DNA of the CDR3: TGCGCCAGCAGCCAAGATGATGGGGGACTAGTTACAGATACGCAGTATTTT.

The CDR3 region has the DNA TGTGCCAGTAGTCTGGGACAGGGGCCGGGTAGCGGGAGCAATGAGCAGTTCTTC. This gives the protein CASSLGQGPGSGSNEQFF. The V call is TRBV19, the J call TRBJ2-1; TRBD1 is a possible D gene (10 bases). The germline gives CDR1 LNHDA, CDR2 SQIVND (reference sequence). This CDR3 region has 18 residues. Trimming cost V 5 bases and J 6 bases, with 26 bases left between them.